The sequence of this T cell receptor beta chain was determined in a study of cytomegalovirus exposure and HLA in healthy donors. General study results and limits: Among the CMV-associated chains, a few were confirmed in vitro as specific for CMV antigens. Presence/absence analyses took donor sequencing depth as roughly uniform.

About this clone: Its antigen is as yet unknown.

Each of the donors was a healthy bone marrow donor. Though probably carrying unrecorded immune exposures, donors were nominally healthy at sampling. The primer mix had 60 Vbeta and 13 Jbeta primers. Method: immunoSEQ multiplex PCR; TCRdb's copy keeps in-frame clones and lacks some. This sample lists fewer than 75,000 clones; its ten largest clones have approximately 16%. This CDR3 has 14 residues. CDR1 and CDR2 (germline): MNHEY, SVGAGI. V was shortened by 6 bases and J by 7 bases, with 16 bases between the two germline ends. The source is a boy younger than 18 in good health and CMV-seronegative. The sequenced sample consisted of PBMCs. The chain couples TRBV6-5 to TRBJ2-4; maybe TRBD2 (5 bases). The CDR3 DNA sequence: TGTGCCAGCAGCTCCGGGATGGCCGCGAACATTCAGTACTTC. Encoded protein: CASSSGMAANIQYF.